This TCR beta chain was found in a study of T cell responses to AZD1222 COVID-19 vaccine. This clone was observed a single time. Its target is not known. The table came from immunoSEQ multiplex PCR; TCRdb's copy has only in-frame clones and leaves some out. The data show about 99,000 clones, around 90% seen once. J was trimmed by 7 bases and V by 8 bases; bases with no gene match: 8. Germline loops: CDR1 SGHVS, CDR2 FQNEAQ. This CDR3 region has 14 residues. Whole-study findings and limits: Possibly, clonal diversity was underestimated; donors were largely white British and included more females. Researchers report vaccine-associated CD4 TCRs spanning spike, with dominance at 160-218 and 743-854.

Here the sequenced sample was peripheral blood, taken on day 0 of AZD1222 vaccination. The V gene is TRBV7-8, the J gene TRBJ2-1; 10 bases map to TRBD2. This receptor was taken from an adult in good health. The CDR3 DNA reads as TGTGCCAGCCAAGAGCGGGAGGGCTCAAATGAGCAGTTCTTC. Translation gives CASQEREGSNEQFF.